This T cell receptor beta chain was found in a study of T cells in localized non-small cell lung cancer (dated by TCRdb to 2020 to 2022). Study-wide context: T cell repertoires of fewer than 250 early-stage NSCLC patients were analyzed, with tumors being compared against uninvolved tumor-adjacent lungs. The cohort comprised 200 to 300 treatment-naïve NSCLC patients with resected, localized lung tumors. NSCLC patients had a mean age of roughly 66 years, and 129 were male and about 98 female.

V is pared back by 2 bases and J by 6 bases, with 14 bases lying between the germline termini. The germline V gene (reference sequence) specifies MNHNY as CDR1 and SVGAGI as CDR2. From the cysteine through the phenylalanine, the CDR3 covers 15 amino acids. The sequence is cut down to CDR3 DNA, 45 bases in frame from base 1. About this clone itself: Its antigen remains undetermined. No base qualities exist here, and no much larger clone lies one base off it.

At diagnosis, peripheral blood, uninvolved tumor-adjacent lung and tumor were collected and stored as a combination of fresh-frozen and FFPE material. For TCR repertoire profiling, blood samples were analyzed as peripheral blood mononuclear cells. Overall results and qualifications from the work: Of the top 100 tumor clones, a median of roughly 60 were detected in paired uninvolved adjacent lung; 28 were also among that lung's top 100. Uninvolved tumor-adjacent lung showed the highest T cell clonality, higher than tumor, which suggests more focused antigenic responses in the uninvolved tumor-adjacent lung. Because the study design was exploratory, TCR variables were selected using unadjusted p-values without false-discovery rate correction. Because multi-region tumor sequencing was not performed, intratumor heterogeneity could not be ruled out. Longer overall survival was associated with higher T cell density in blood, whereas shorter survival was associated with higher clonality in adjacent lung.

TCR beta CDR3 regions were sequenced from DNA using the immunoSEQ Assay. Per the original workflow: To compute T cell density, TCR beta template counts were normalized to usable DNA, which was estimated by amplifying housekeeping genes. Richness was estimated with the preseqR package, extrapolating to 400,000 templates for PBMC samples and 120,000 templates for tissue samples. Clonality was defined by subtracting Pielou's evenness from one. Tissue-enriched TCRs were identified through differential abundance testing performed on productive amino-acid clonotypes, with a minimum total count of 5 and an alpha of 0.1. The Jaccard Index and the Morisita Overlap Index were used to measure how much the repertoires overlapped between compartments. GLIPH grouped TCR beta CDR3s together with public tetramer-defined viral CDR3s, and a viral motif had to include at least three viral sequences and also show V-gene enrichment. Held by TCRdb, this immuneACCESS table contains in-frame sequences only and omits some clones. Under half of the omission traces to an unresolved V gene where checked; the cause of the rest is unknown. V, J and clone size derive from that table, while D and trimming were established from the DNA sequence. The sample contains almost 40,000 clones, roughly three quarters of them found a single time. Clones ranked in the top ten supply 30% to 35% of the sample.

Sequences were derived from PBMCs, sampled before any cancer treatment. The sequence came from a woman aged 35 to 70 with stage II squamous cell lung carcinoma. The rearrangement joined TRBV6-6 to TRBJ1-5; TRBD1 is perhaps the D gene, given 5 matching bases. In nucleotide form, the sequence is TGTGCCAGCAGTTACGACCGACAGCCCGGTCAGCCCCAGCATTTT. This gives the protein CASSYDRQPGQPQHF.